The 24 T cell receptor beta chains reported below all come from one sample, sequenced in a study of shared clonotypes between healthy human individuals (dated by TCRdb to 2018 to 2021). The library relied on the immunoSEQ multiplex PCR assay. As stored in TCRdb, this immuneACCESS dataset retains in-frame rearrangements with V and J assigned. A fraction of the clones does not appear; measured against another copy, unresolved V genes explain less than half of the discrepancy, and the remainder lacks a known reason. For this sample the table gives some 1,400,000 clones, of which roughly 96% were detected only once. The top ten clones comprise 0.95% to 1.5% of the sample. Specimen: naive CD4+ T cells sorted from blood. Sample cell subset or site, as interpreted from the label and publication: CD45RA+ positively selected. The receptors were sampled from a man aged 25-45 years in good health.

V and J are TRBV4-2 and TRBJ2-5, with TRBD2 identical over 9 bases. The tail of the sequence fits TRBJ2-7 better, so the J call may be wrong. CDR3 size: 15 residues. Germline CDR1 is LGHNA and CDR2 is YNFKEQ. The CDR3 sequence is CASSQQGLASYEQYF. The CDR3 region has the DNA TGTGCCAGCAGCCAACAAGGACTAGCGTCCTACGAGCAGTACTTC.

The chain uses TRBV14 and TRBJ2-7; 9 nucleotides match TRBD1. The CDR3 runs to 15 residues. The trim removed 2 bases at V and 3 bases at J, leaving 5 bases unmatched. Germline CDR1 reads SGHDN; CDR2 reads FVKESK. This CDR3 is CASSQTTDRGYEQYF. The DNA for the CDR3 is TGTGCCAGCAGCCAAACAACGGACAGGGGCTACGAGCAGTACTTC. Combining the CDR3 with reference TRBV14 and TRBJ2-7 gives the whole variable domain EAGVTQFPSHSVIEKGQTVTLRCDPISGHDNLYWYRRVMGKEIKFLLHFVKESKQDESGMPNNRFLAERTGGTYSTLKVQPAELEDSGVYFCASSQTTDRGYEQYFGPGTRLTVT.

On this clone: Other DNA sequences in this sample translate to the same CDR3. For the CDR3, the DNA is TGTGCCAGCAGCTTAGTTTCTGGCTCCTACGAGCAGTACTTC. Translation: CASSLVSGSYEQYF. The chain employs TRBV7-9 and TRBJ2-7, with D unclear. Trimming shortened V by 1 base and J by 0 bases, and 7 bases separated the two germline ends. The CDR3 spans 14 residues. In germline, CDR1 is SEHNR, CDR2 FQNEAQ (reference sequence). The full variable domain, its missing parts supplied by reference TRBV7-9 and TRBJ2-7, is DTGVSQNPRHKITKRGQNVTFRCDPISEHNRLYWYRQTLGQGPEFLTYFQNEAQLEKSRLLSDRFSAERPKGSFSTLEIQRTEQGDSAMYLCASSLVSGSYEQYFGPGTRLTVT.

The chain carries TRBV2 and TRBJ2-1; 7 bases map to TRBD1. Unmatched junction bases numbered 4, after V lost 5 bases and J lost 6 bases. The CDR3 loop spans 13 amino acids. Germline V CDR1 and CDR2: SNHLY, FYNNEI. Here the CDR3 reads CASSPNRGNEQFF. CDR3 nucleotides: TGTGCCAGCAGTCCGAACAGGGGCAATGAGCAGTTCTTC.

J is TRBJ2-7 and V is TRBV18; TRBD1 matches at 10 bases. The CDR3 totals 17 residues. Germline CDR1 KGHSH, CDR2 LQKENI. Germline trimming cut 4 bases from V and 0 bases from J; bases unmatched to any gene: 9. The DNA for the CDR3 is TGTGCCAGCTCACGGACGACAGGGGGCCCAAACTCCTACGAGCAGTACTTC. Its translation: CASSRTTGGPNSYEQYF.

This clone was detected once. The V call is TRBV7-3, the J call TRBJ2-1; a possible D gene is TRBD1 (6 bases). The CDR3 covers 16 residues. Looked up from germline, CDR1 is SGHTA and CDR2 is FQGTGA. V was shortened by 0 bases and J by 9 bases, with 18 bases between the two germline ends. CDR3: CASSLTGTGRQSEQFF. CDR3 DNA sequence: TGTGCCAGCAGCTTAACTGGCACAGGGAGACAGAGTGAGCAGTTCTTC.

V gene TRBV7-6 combines with J gene TRBJ1-2; D gene unclear. CDR3 length: 13 amino acids. Trimming left V 5 bases short and J 7 bases short, with 14 bases between. The germline V gene encodes CDR1 SGHVS and CDR2 FNYEAQ. The CDR3 DNA is TGTGCCAGCAGCCCCCCAGGTCTCTCTGGCTACACCTTC. Translating gives CASSPPGLSGYTF.

The J gene is TRBJ2-1, the V gene TRBV13; possibly TRBD2 for D (5 bases). Trimming pared 5 bases from V and 4 bases from J, leaving 9 bases between. This CDR3 has 13 residues. Germline V gene lookup returns CDR1 PRHDT and CDR2 FYEKMQ (reference sequence). As DNA, the CDR3 is TGTGCCAGCAGCCACCGCGGGTACAATGAGCAGTTCTTC. Translated, it gives CASSHRGYNEQFF.

Points on this clone: Other DNA sequences in this sample translate to the same CDR3. The gene calls are TRBV5-1 and TRBJ2-1; 7 nucleotides line up with TRBD2. This CDR3 is built from 14 residues. Germline assignment: CDR1 SGHRS and CDR2 YFSETQ. V lost 5 bases, J lost 2 bases, and 4 bases stayed unmatched. As DNA, the CDR3 is TGCGCCAGCAGTTATGGGACTACCTACAATGAGCAGTTCTTC. The encoded protein is CASSYGTTYNEQFF.

V usage is TRBV4-3 and J usage is TRBJ2-7; D unclear. The length of the CDR3 is 13 residues. Germline CDR1 LGHNA, CDR2 YSLEER. The germline V and J ends were trimmed by 1 base and 3 bases, with 7 bases remaining between them. CDR3 in DNA: TGCGCCAGCAGCCAAGGACGGAACTACGAGCAGTACTTC. Residues: CASSQGRNYEQYF.

This chain links TRBV7-8 with TRBJ1-2; no definite D call. The length of the CDR3 is 13 residues. The germline V gene encodes CDR1 SGHVS and CDR2 FQNEAQ. Trimming removed 4 bases at V and 2 bases at J, with 8 bases between. The CDR3 DNA is TGTGCCAGCAGCTCAGCACTAAACTATGGCTACACCTTC. Protein sequence: CASSSALNYGYTF.

This clone is a singleton in its sample. The chain combines TRBV15 with TRBJ2-5; D is unclear. Between the trimmed V and J ends, which lost 9 bases and 1 base, there was a span of 24 bases. Germline CDR1 reads LNHNV; CDR2 reads YYDKDF (reference sequence). This CDR3 has 17 residues. In DNA, the CDR3 is TGTGCCACTGCTTCCCCCCCTAACAGAGAACGCCAAGAGACCCAGTACTTC. Its translation: CATASPPNRERQETQYF.

The chain is built from TRBV6-6 and TRBJ1-5, with TRBD1 identical over 7 bases. Germline V CDR1 and CDR2: MNHNY, SVGAGI (reference sequence). Trimming at V came to 5 bases and at J to 0 bases, leaving 4 bases not matched to a gene. The CDR3 length is 15 residues. The CDR3 bases are TGTGCCAGCAGTCCGGGACAGAATAGCAATCAGCCCCAGCATTTT. It specifies CASSPGQNSNQPQHF.

The chain joins TRBV5-5 to TRBJ2-7; D may be TRBD2 (6 bases). Germline V gene sequence: CDR1 SGHKS, CDR2 YYEKEE (reference sequence). The CDR3 extends over 18 amino acids. The V and J ends lost 1 base and 2 bases respectively, with 22 bases between them. DNA of the CDR3: TGTGCCAGCAGCTTGCTCCAGGTCCGGGAGCTCTCACCCTACGAGCAGTACTTC. Protein sequence: CASSLLQVRELSPYEQYF.

V is TRBV11-2 and J is TRBJ2-2; TRBD1 agrees at 7 bases. Per germline, CDR1 SGHAT and CDR2 FQNNGV. With 4 bases clipped from V and 2 bases from J, the junction kept 4 bases outside the gene matches. This CDR3 has 15 amino acids. The CDR3 here is CASSSHRGNTGELFF. CDR3 sequence (DNA): TGTGCCAGCAGCTCGCACAGGGGTAACACCGGGGAGCTGTTTTTT. Full variable domain (remainder filled in from reference TRBV11-2 and TRBJ2-2): EAGVAQSPRYKIIEKRQSVAFWCNPISGHATLYWYQQILGQGPKLLIQFQNNGVVDDSQLPKDRFSAERLKGVDSTLKIQPAKLEDSAVYLCASSSHRGNTGELFFGEGSRLTVL.

J is TRBJ2-5 and V is TRBV5-1; D may be TRBD1 (7 bases). V dropped 4 bases and J dropped 5 bases, with 15 bases sitting between them. CDR3 length equals 14 residues. CDR1 is SGHRS, CDR2 YFSETQ, per germline. Here the CDR3 reads CASSAPGGGETQYF. CDR3 nucleotides: TGCGCCAGCAGCGCCCCAGGGGGAGGCGAGACCCAGTACTTC.

Here the CDR3 reads CASSLAAGSPPTDTQYF. In DNA form, the CDR3 reads TGTGCCAGCAGCTTAGCAGCGGGCTCACCACCCACAGATACGCAGTATTTT. The chain uses TRBV7-2 and TRBJ2-3; possible D gene TRBD2, 6 bases. The CDR3 covers 17 residues. The germline gives CDR1 SGHTA, CDR2 FQGNSA. With 0 bases removed from V and 2 bases from J, the gap between germline ends came to 15 bases.

The rearrangement links TRBV18 to TRBJ2-1, with 9 bases that match TRBD2. The ends lost 2 bases at V and 5 bases at J; junction bases unmatched: 7. This CDR3 region has 16 residues. Germline V CDR1 and CDR2: KGHSH, LQKENI. The CDR3 nucleotides are TGTGCCAGCTCACCAGGGTTGGTAGCGGGAGACAATGAGCAGTTCTTC. It translates to CASSPGLVAGDNEQFF.

V gene TRBV9 combines with J gene TRBJ2-1; D not certain. Germline-derived CDR1 and CDR2 are SGDLS and YYNGEE. V was pared by 0 bases and J by 5 bases, with 6 bases between. The length of the CDR3 is 13 residues. CDR3 in DNA: TGTGCCAGCAGCGTAGGTACCCACAATGAGCAGTTCTTC. As protein: CASSVGTHNEQFF.

The rearrangement joins TRBV18 to TRBJ1-2, with unresolved D. The CDR3 sequence is 12 residues long. V was trimmed by 0 bases and J by 12 bases, leaving 11 bases between them. Germline values: CDR1 KGHSH, CDR2 LQKENI. The CDR3 here is CASSPPEQSHTF. As DNA, the CDR3 is TGTGCCAGCTCACCACCGGAACAGTCTCACACCTTC.

The chain uses TRBV29-1 and TRBJ2-2, with TRBD1 matching 7 bases. This CDR3 contains 13 residues. Germline assignment: CDR1 SQVTM and CDR2 ANQGSEA. The J segment lost 5 bases and the V segment lost 5 bases, leaving 5 bases of the junction unmatched. CDR3 region: CSVSTGATGELFF. The CDR3 region has the DNA TGCAGCGTTTCCACAGGGGCAACCGGGGAGCTGTTTTTT.

V is TRBV10-3 and J is TRBJ2-3; 11 nucleotides match TRBD2. In germline, CDR1 is ENHRY, CDR2 SYGVKD. J was trimmed by 6 bases and V by 3 bases; bases with no gene match: 5. The CDR3 loop spans 15 amino acids. The CDR3 is CAISETSGSPDTQYF. The CDR3 DNA sequence: TGTGCCATCAGTGAAACTAGCGGGAGCCCTGATACGCAGTATTTT.

The V gene is TRBV18, the J gene TRBJ2-3; D is uncertain. The CDR3 covers 13 residues. CDR1 is KGHSH, CDR2 LQKENI, per germline. V lost 0 bases and J 5 bases, leaving 6 bases between the germline ends. The CDR3, as DNA: TGTGCCAGCTCACCACCGCCCGAAGATACGCAGTATTTT. Amino acid sequence: CASSPPPEDTQYF. The full variable domain, rest sourced from reference TRBV18 and TRBJ2-3, is NAGVMQNPRHLVRRRGQEARLRCSPMKGHSHVYWYRQLPEEGLKFMVYLQKENIIDESGMPKERFSAEFPKEGPSILRIQQVVRGDSAAYFCASSPPPEDTQYFGPGTRLTVL.

The chain carries TRBV5-8 and TRBJ2-7; TRBD1 matches at 8 bases. CDR3 length: 15 amino acids. V shed 0 bases, J shed 5 bases, and the junction held 7 bases outside the gene matches. Germline V CDR1 and CDR2: SGHTS, YDEGEE. The CDR3 reads CASSLDGTGIHEQYF. CDR3 coding DNA: TGTGCCAGCAGCTTGGACGGGACAGGTATCCACGAGCAGTACTTC.